The T cell receptor (beta chain) under discussion was sequenced for a study of beta chain features in type 1 diabetes. Study-level information: Across every sample, around 98 million sorted cells were examined in total. Whole-study findings and limits: In the patient group, naive, central memory and Treg TCRB repertoires seemed more alike than in the healthy donor group. Type 1 diabetes patients showed fewer insertions and more deletions at VDJ junctions.

Expressed TCRB transcripts were sequenced after all isolated RNA was converted to cDNA. Clones were sequenced by immunoSEQ multiplex PCR, and TCRdb holds only the in-frame ones, with some missing. The sample shows roughly 450,000 clones, about an eighth of them seen only once. This clone was detected only a few times. Its antigen is unknown. Germline CDR1 and CDR2: LNHDA and SQIVND (reference sequence). V was cut by 7 bases and J by 4 bases, with 12 bases left in between. This CDR3 has 13 residues. The TCR was taken from a woman between 18 and 29 years old in good health. This chain connects TRBV19 to TRBJ2-3; D gene uncertain. What was sequenced was naive CD4+ T cells from blood. The DNA of the CDR3 is TGTGCCAGTAAGCCCAACTGGGCAGATACGCAGTATTTT. This gives the protein CASKPNWADTQYF.